Presented here are 25 T cell receptor beta chains from one specimen sequenced in a study of PD-1 blockade in classical Hodgkin lymphoma. Relapses following autologous stem cell transplantation were seen in all patients, with brentuximab vedotin exposure varying. The table came from immunoSEQ multiplex PCR; TCRdb's copy has only in-frame clones and leaves some out. The sample shows tens of thousands of clones, about 93% of them seen only once. Material: peripheral blood mononuclear cells (PBMCs), obtained at baseline. The source of these receptors is a human donor with classical Hodgkin lymphoma.

As DNA, the CDR3 is TGTGCCAGCAGCGGGGGGACAGACTATGGCTACACCTTC. As protein: CASSGGTDYGYTF. The genes are TRBV5-4 and TRBJ1-2; 7 bases are a match to TRBD1. After removal of 4 bases from V and 3 bases from J, the junction contained 3 bases not matched to a gene. Germline V CDR1 and CDR2: SGHNT, YYREEE (reference sequence). CDR3 length equals 13 residues.

This chain links TRBV6-6 with TRBJ1-4, with 9 bases matching TRBD1. Germline trimming cut 2 bases from V and 4 bases from J; bases unmatched to any gene: 2. CDR3 size: 15 residues. In germline, CDR1 is MNHNY, CDR2 SVGAGI (reference sequence). CDR3 bases: TGTGCCAGCAGTTACGCGGACAGGGGTAATGAAAAACTGTTTTTT. Protein: CASSYADRGNEKLFF.

This clone was recorded only once. CDR3 coding DNA: TGTGCCAGCAGCCGGAGGGTGGGCCAGCCCCAGCATTTT. This sequence encodes CASSRRVGQPQHF. The V gene is TRBV7-8, the J gene TRBJ1-5; the D is unclear. CDR1 and CDR2 from the germline V gene are SGHVS and FQNEAQ. V was trimmed by 5 bases and J by 7 bases, leaving 12 bases between them. The CDR3 is 13 amino acids. Based on the CDR3 plus reference TRBV7-8 and TRBJ1-5, the full variable domain is GAGVSQSPRYKVAKRGQDVALRCDPISGHVSLFWYQQALGQGPEFLTYFQNEAQLDKSGLPSDRFFAERPEGSVSTLKIQRTQQEDSAVYLCASSRRVGQPQHFGDGTRLSIL.

The CDR3 is CVRSLWQLLAKNIQYF. The CDR3, as DNA: TGTGTCAGAAGCTTATGGCAGCTCTTAGCCAAAAACATTCAGTACTTC. The V and J genes are TRBV7-5 and TRBJ2-4. TRBV7-5 is reported as a pseudogene. CDR3 length: 16 residues.

The chain's CDR3 is CASSVDSYNEQFF. The CDR3 region has the DNA TGTGCCAGCAGTGTCGACAGCTACAATGAGCAGTTCTTC. This chain links TRBV2 with TRBJ2-1, with D possibly being TRBD1 (5 bases). CDR1 is SNHLY and CDR2 is FYNNEI in the germline V gene. V was clipped by 4 bases and J by 3 bases, with 7 bases between them. This CDR3 comprises 13 residues.

The chain carries TRBV19 and TRBJ2-7; a possible D gene is TRBD2 (6 bases). The germline CDR1 and CDR2 sequences are LNHDA and SQIVND (reference sequence). There are 12 residues in the CDR3. Trimming shortened V by 8 bases and J by 7 bases, and 15 bases separated the two germline ends. CDR3 sequence reads: CASQDGGREQYF. Written as DNA, the CDR3 is TGTGCCAGTCAGGACGGGGGAAGGGAGCAGTACTTC.

The gene calls are TRBV27 and TRBJ2-3; 12 bases map to TRBD2. V dropped 3 bases and J dropped 6; count of bases not matched to a gene: 7. This CDR3 has 16 residues. Germline CDR1 and CDR2: MNHEY and SMNVEV (reference sequence). CDR3 bases: TGTGCCAGCAGTTTCCTAGCGGGAGGGCCGGCGGATACGCAGTATTTT. This translates into CASSFLAGGPADTQYF.

The V gene is TRBV13, the J gene TRBJ2-3, with TRBD2 matching over 7 bases. CDR1 is PRHDT, CDR2 FYEKMQ, per germline (reference sequence). There are 13 residues in the CDR3. Trimming at V came to 11 bases and at J to 1 base, leaving 6 bases not matched to a gene. CDR3 nucleotides: TGTGCCGCGGGGGAGATCGGCACAGATACGCAGTATTTT. Translated, it gives CAAGEIGTDTQYF.

The chain has TRBV7-2 and TRBJ2-1; perhaps TRBD2 as D (6 bases). Trimming cost V 4 bases and J 0 bases, with 16 bases left between them. CDR1 and CDR2 (germline): SGHTA, FQGNSA. This CDR3 comprises 17 residues. CDR3 sequence: CASSYDPGGSSYNEQFF. CDR3 DNA: TGTGCCAGCAGCTATGATCCTGGGGGGAGCTCCTACAATGAGCAGTTCTTC.

The rearrangement joins TRBV7-6 to TRBJ2-5; tentative D call: TRBD2 (6 bases). Between the trimmed V and J ends, which lost 8 bases and 2 bases, there was a span of 15 bases. The CDR3 loop spans 14 amino acids. Germline CDR1 SGHVS, CDR2 FNYEAQ. CDR3 nucleotide sequence: TGTGCCAGCGGGGACTTTTATGAACAAGAGACCCAGTACTTC. This encodes CASGDFYEQETQYF.

The V and J genes are TRBV6-5 and TRBJ2-7, with D possibly being TRBD2 (6 bases). V dropped 8 bases and J dropped 3 bases, with 14 bases sitting between them. Germline V gene data show CDR1 as MNHEY and CDR2 as SVGAGI. This CDR3 region has 13 residues. CDR3 sequence (DNA): TGTGCCAGCGGGACGGGACTGCGCTACGAGCAGTACTTC. Translation gives CASGTGLRYEQYF.

The rearrangement joins TRBV9 to TRBJ1-2; D ambiguous. V was shortened by 1 base and J by 0 bases, with 10 bases between the two germline ends. CDR1 and CDR2 from the germline V gene are SGDLS and YYNGEE. This CDR3 comprises 15 residues. The CDR3 nucleotides are TGTGCCAGCAGCGTAATGTCAGTAACTAACTATGGCTACACCTTC. Encoded protein: CASSVMSVTNYGYTF. Complete variable domain (other parts from reference TRBV9 and TRBJ1-2): DSGVTQTPKHLITATGQRVTLRCSPRSGDLSVYWYQQSLDQGLQFLIQYYNGEERAKGNILERFSAQQFPDLHSELNLSSLELGDSALYFCASSVMSVTNYGYTFGSGTRLTVV.

J is TRBJ2-7 and V is TRBV28; 12 bases agree with TRBD2. V shed 6 bases, J shed 3 bases, and the junction held 15 bases outside the gene matches. The germline V gene has CDR1 MDHEN and CDR2 SYDVKM. The CDR3 consists of 18 residues. The CDR3 region is CASRELKTSGSPLYEQYF. The CDR3 nucleotides read TGTGCCAGCAGGGAACTTAAGACTAGCGGGAGCCCCCTCTACGAGCAGTACTTC.

The chain has TRBV14 and TRBJ1-2; D is unresolved. Trimming stripped 4 bases from V and 3 bases from J, with 3 bases between. CDR1 is SGHDN, CDR2 FVKESK, per germline. The CDR3 sequence is 11 residues long. The CDR3 bases are TGTGCCAGCAGCCCGCACTATGGCTACACCTTC. Translating it yields CASSPHYGYTF. Based on the CDR3 plus reference TRBV14 and TRBJ1-2, the full variable domain is EAGVTQFPSHSVIEKGQTVTLRCDPISGHDNLYWYRRVMGKEIKFLLHFVKESKQDESGMPNNRFLAERTGGTYSTLKVQPAELEDSGVYFCASSPHYGYTFGSGTRLTVV.

This chain links TRBV13 with TRBJ2-4, with TRBD2 identical over 12 bases. From germline, CDR1 is PRHDT and CDR2 FYEKMQ (reference sequence). The length of the CDR3 is 19 residues. The V segment lost 1 base and the J segment 1 base; nucleotides outside the gene matches: 8. The CDR3 reads CASSLAASGGARAKNIQYF. In DNA, the CDR3 is TGTGCCAGCAGCTTAGCAGCTAGCGGGGGGGCGAGGGCCAAAAACATTCAGTACTTC.

The chain joins TRBV9 to TRBJ2-3; possible D gene TRBD1, 5 bases. Germline V lookup: CDR1 SGDLS, CDR2 YYNGEE. Trimming removed 0 bases at V and 6 bases at J, with 5 bases between. The CDR3 runs to 12 residues. The CDR3 loop is CASSVEGDTQYF. The CDR3 DNA sequence: TGTGCCAGCAGCGTAGAGGGGGATACGCAGTATTTT.

The chain carries TRBV7-3 and TRBJ2-5; unclear D gene. This CDR3 region has 15 residues. The germline CDR1 and CDR2 sequences are SGHTA and FQGTGA. V lost 6 bases and J lost 5, with 19 bases in between. The CDR3 sequence is CASSLGSDALETQYF. The CDR3 nucleotides are TGTGCCAGCAGTTTAGGTTCGGATGCGCTGGAGACCCAGTACTTC.

The chain employs TRBV6-1 and TRBJ1-2; D ambiguous. Germline CDR1 and CDR2: MNHNS and SASEGT. Deletions cut 5 bases from V and 9 bases from J, with 10 bases between. This CDR3 comprises 11 residues. The DNA of the CDR3 is TGTGCCAGCAGTTACGTTTCGAGCTACACCTTC. Amino acids: CASSYVSSYTF.

This chain joins TRBV29-1 and TRBJ1-1; 7 bases are a match to TRBD1. There are 15 residues in the CDR3. V gave up 1 base and J gave up 2 bases; unmatched junction bases: 7. CDR1 and CDR2 (germline): SQVTM, ANQGSEA. CDR3 sequence: CSVEGGGGGNTEAFF. The CDR3 DNA reads as TGCAGCGTTGAAGGGGGAGGGGGCGGAAACACTGAAGCTTTCTTT. The whole variable domain, filled in from reference TRBV29-1 and TRBJ1-1, reads SAVISQKPSRDICQRGTSLTIQCQVDSQVTMMFWYRQQPGQSLTLIATANQGSEATYESGFVIDKFPISRPNLTFSTLTVSNMSPEDSSIYLCSVEGGGGGNTEAFFGQGTRLTVV.

This chain uses TRBV27 with TRBJ1-1; D remains ambiguous. The CDR3 has 16 residues. V lost 4 bases to trimming and J lost 5 bases, with 20 bases between them. Germline loops: CDR1 MNHEY, CDR2 SMNVEV (reference sequence). CDR3: CASSWLGTSSGTEAFF. Here the CDR3 DNA reads TGTGCCAGCAGTTGGTTGGGAACTTCCTCGGGTACTGAAGCTTTCTTT.

The chain has TRBV15 and TRBJ1-1; D is undetermined. The CDR3 contains 13 residues. CDR1 is LNHNV and CDR2 is YYDKDF in the germline V gene (reference sequence). V was cut by 3 bases and J by 13 bases, with 18 bases left in between. The CDR3 DNA reads as TGTGCCACCAGCAGCGGCCCCCCCGATGTTGATTTCTTT. It encodes CATSSGPPDVDFF. Together with reference TRBV15 and TRBJ1-1, the CDR3 gives the full variable domain: DAMVIQNPRYQVTQFGKPVTLSCSQTLNHNVMYWYQQKSSQAPKLLFHYYDKDFNNEADTPDNFQSRRPNTSFCFLDIRSPGLGDTAMYLCATSSGPPDVDFFGQGTRLTVV.

The J gene is TRBJ1-1, the V gene TRBV21-1; the D segment call TRBD1 is taken from the table without a DNA check. TRBV21-1 is described as a pseudogene. CDR3 size: 16 residues. The CDR3 region has the DNA TGTGCCAGCAGCAATCCCTCGGACAGGAGGGGTACTGAAGCTTTCTTT. This codes for CASSNPSDRRGTEAFF.

The chain uses TRBV5-4 and TRBJ2-1, with 7 bases aligning to TRBD2. After removal of 0 bases from V and 1 base from J, the junction contained 1 base not matched to a gene. CDR1 and CDR2 (germline): SGHNT, YYREEE (reference sequence). This CDR3 has 15 amino acids. Here the CDR3 reads CASSLERGSYNEQFF. CDR3 sequence (DNA): TGTGCCAGCAGCTTGGAGCGGGGTTCCTACAATGAGCAGTTCTTC.

The V and J genes are TRBV28 and TRBJ1-4, with D maybe TRBD1 (5 bases). Trimming removed 4 bases from V and 7 bases from J, with 19 bases in between. The CDR3 length is 16 residues. CDR1 and CDR2 (germline): MDHEN, SYDVKM. The CDR3 spells CASSSREGYGLEKLFF. The CDR3, as DNA: TGTGCCAGCAGTTCCAGGGAGGGTTATGGCCTTGAAAAACTGTTTTTT.

The CDR3 sequence: CASSLGALRNTIYF. Here the CDR3 DNA reads TGTGCCAGCAGTTTGGGGGCCTTGAGAAACACCATATATTTT. V is TRBV28 and J is TRBJ1-3; D perhaps matches TRBD1 (6 bases). The ends were cut back, 3 bases at V and 5 bases at J, with 11 bases in the middle. This CDR3 contains 14 residues. In germline, CDR1 is MDHEN, CDR2 SYDVKM.